One TCR beta chain is described in this entry. Its antigen is not identified. The data were taken from a study of shared clonotypes between healthy human individuals. Regarding the study as a whole: Several donors had roughly 5% of their naive CD4 clonotypes in common. Relative to their counterparts shared across all four donors, non-shared clonotypes exhibited diminished generation probabilities. In the sorted subsets, rarefaction showed sequencing was incomplete despite large depth.

Using 200 ng DNA, about 29,000 T cell genomes, the sorted-subset replicate PCRs were run. Here immunoSEQ multiplex PCR was the method, and the copy in TCRdb shows in-frame clones only, minus some. This sample has about 2.1 million clones, with about 93% found just once. CDR1 is SEHNR and CDR2 is FQNEAQ in the germline V gene (reference sequence). The CDR3 is made up of 15 amino acids. Germline trimming cut 5 bases from V and 5 bases from J; bases unmatched to any gene: 2. The naive CD8 population came from CD45RO-negative cells selected for CCR7, without terminally differentiated effector memory CD45RA+ cells.

The sequence came from a man aged 18-30 years in good health. Some clones in this sample may be carry-over from other donors' samples. J is TRBJ2-2 and V is TRBV7-9; 13 bases match TRBD2. Sequencing was carried out using naive CD8+ T cells from PBMCs. The CDR3 DNA follows: TGTGCCAGCAGCCCACTAGCGGGAGGGACCGGGGAGCTGTTTTTT. Translated: CASSPLAGGTGELFF.